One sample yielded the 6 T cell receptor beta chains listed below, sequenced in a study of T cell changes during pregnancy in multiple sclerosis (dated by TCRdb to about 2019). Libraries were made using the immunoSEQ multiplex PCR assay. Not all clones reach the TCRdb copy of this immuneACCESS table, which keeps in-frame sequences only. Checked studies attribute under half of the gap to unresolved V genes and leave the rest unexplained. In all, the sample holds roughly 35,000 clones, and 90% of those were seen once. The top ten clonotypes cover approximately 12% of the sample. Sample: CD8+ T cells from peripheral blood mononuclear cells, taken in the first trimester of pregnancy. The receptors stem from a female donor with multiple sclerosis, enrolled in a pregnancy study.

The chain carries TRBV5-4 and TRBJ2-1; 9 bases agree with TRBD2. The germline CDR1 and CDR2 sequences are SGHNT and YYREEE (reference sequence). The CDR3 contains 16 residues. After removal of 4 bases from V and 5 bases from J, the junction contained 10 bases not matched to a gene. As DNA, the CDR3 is TGTGCCAGCAGCCCGGCCGGGACTAGCCCCGACAATGAGCAGTTCTTC. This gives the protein CASSPAGTSPDNEQFF.

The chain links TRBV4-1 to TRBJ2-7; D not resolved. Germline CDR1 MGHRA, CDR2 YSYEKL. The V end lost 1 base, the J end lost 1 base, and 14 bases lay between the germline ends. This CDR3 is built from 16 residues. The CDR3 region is CASSQGGGPGSYEQYF. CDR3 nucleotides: TGCGCCAGCAGCCAAGGAGGCGGCCCCGGATCCTACGAGCAGTACTTC.

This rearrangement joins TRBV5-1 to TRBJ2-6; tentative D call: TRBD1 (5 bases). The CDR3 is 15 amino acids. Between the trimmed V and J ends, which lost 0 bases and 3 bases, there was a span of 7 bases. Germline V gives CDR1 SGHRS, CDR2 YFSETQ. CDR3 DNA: TGCGCCAGCAGCTTGGGAAGGGGTGGGGCCAACGTCCTGACTTTC. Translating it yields CASSLGRGGANVLTF.

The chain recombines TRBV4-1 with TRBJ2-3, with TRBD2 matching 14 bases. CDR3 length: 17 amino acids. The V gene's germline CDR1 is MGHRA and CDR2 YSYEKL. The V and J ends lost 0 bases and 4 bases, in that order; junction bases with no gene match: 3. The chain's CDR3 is CASSQEGTSGSPDTQYF. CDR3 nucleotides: TGCGCCAGCAGCCAAGAGGGGACTAGCGGGAGCCCAGATACGCAGTATTTT.

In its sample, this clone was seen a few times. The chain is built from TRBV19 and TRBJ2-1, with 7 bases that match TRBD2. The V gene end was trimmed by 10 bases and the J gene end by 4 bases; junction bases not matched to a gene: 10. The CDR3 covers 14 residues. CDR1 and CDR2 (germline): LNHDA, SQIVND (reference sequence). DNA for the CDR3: TGTGCCACCCACGCCGGGACTATATACAATGAGCAGTTCTTC. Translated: CATHAGTIYNEQFF. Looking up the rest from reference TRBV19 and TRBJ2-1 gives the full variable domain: DGGITQSPKYLFRKEGQNVTLSCEQNLNHDAMYWYRQDPGQGLRLIYYSQIVNDFQKGDIAEGYSVSREKKESFPLTVTSAQKNPTAFYLCATHAGTIYNEQFFGPGTRLTVL.

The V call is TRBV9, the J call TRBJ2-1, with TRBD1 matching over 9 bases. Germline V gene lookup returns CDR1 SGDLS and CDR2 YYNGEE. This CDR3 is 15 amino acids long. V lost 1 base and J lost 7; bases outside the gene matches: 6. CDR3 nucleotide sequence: TGTGCCAGCAGCGTATCCGGGACAGGGACAAATGAGCAGTTCTTC. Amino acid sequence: CASSVSGTGTNEQFF. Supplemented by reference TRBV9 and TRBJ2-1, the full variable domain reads DSGVTQTPKHLITATGQRVTLRCSPRSGDLSVYWYQQSLDQGLQFLIQYYNGEERAKGNILERFSAQQFPDLHSELNLSSLELGDSALYFCASSVSGTGTNEQFFGPGTRLTVL.